Listed here are 28 T cell receptor beta chains from one sample, sequenced in a study of blood T cells in healthy people across ages. Then a second PCR, running roughly 7 to 11 cycles, was carried out with a sample-barcoded 5' primer and a J-beta primer mix. TCRdb reprocessed the 5' RACE reads via MiXCR and lists one record per CDR3 protein. The table has around 1,800,000 distinct CDR3 sequences, roughly two fifths seen once; the top ten hold 20% to 25%. The sequencing sample was made of blood. The receptor source for this set is a human donor in good health.

This clonotype came up a few times. V usage is TRBV7-2 and J usage is TRBJ2-1; D gene uncertain. The ends were cut back, 5 bases at V and 3 bases at J, with 5 bases in the middle. CDR3 length: 12 residues. CDR1 is SGHTA and CDR2 is FQGNSA in the germline V gene. CDR3 sequence: CASSRIYNEQFF. CDR3 nucleotide sequence: TGTGCCAGCAGCCGGATCTACAATGAGCAGTTCTTC.

This clonotype appeared a few times. In nucleotides, the CDR3 is TGTGCCAGCAGCTTAGATGGGGTCGTAGGAGAGACCCAGTACTTC. It specifies CASSLDGVVGETQYF. The chain is built from TRBV11-2 and TRBJ2-5; unclear D gene. V was shortened by 0 bases and J by 4 bases, with 12 bases between the two germline ends. CDR1 and CDR2 from the germline V gene are SGHAT and FQNNGV. This CDR3 has 15 residues.

This clonotype was seen a handful of times. This sequence joins TRBV12-3 or TRBV12-4 and TRBJ1-2; no firm D call. There are 13 residues in the CDR3. Trimming stripped 1 base from V and 8 bases from J, with 11 bases between. Here the CDR3 reads CASSLDRVPGYTF. CDR3 nucleotides: TGTGCCAGCAGTTTAGACCGCGTCCCCGGCTACACCTTC.

Many counts were recorded for this clonotype. V gene TRBV10-3 combines with J gene TRBJ2-1, with 10 bases lining up with TRBD2. V lost 0 bases to trimming and J lost 8 bases; unmatched junction nucleotides: 7. The CDR3 has 16 residues. Germline CDR1 is ENHRY and CDR2 is SYGVKD. This chain's CDR3 is CAISESASGGGDEQFF. The CDR3 DNA sequence: TGTGCCATCAGTGAGTCGGCTAGCGGGGGAGGCGATGAGCAGTTCTTC.

This chain joins TRBV11-2 and TRBJ2-7; D uncertain. Germline V lookup: CDR1 SGHAT, CDR2 FQNNGV. The CDR3 is 13 amino acids. Trimming stripped 5 bases from V and 5 bases from J, with 13 bases between. CDR3 sequence: CASSAPGPHEQYF. As DNA, the CDR3 is TGTGCCAGCAGCGCCCCCGGCCCCCACGAGCAGTACTTC.

This clonotype was seen more than once but under ten times. The chain links TRBV9 to TRBJ2-3; no firm D call. Trimming shortened V by 0 bases and J by 1 base, and 18 bases separated the two germline ends. CDR1 and CDR2 from the germline V gene are SGDLS and YYNGEE. CDR3 length equals 18 residues. Written as DNA, the CDR3 is TGTGCCAGCAGCGTAGCACCCGACTCGTATGACGGCACAGATACGCAGTATTTT. Translating it yields CASSVAPDSYDGTDTQYF.

This clonotype came up once. At one of its ends the junction is not consistent with the germline gene, which may arise from a read error. The J gene is TRBJ1-6, the V gene TRBV20-1, with D unclear. The CDR3 has 17 amino acids. Germline CDR1 is DFQATT and CDR2 is SNEGSKA (reference sequence). In nucleotides, the CDR3 is TGCAGTGCTAGAGAAATGCAGGAGGATGCCTATAATTCGCCCCTCCACTTT. It yields the protein CSAREMQEDAYNSPLHF.

CDR3 protein: CASSPDREGTQYF. The CDR3 DNA sequence: TGTGCCAGCAGCCCGGACAGGGAAGGGACCCAGTACTTC. This chain connects TRBV11-2 to TRBJ2-5, with 8 bases matching TRBD1. CDR1 and CDR2 (germline): SGHAT, FQNNGV. The J segment lost 7 bases and the V segment lost 5 bases, leaving 6 bases of the junction unmatched. The CDR3 contains 13 residues.

This chain uses TRBV6-5 with TRBJ1-4; D remains unclear. This CDR3 is 13 amino acids long. The germline CDR1 and CDR2 sequences are MNHEY and SVGAGI. The V gene lost 0 bases and the J gene lost 8 bases, with 7 bases spanning the gap. The CDR3 region has the DNA TGTGCCAGCAGTTACTCGACGTCGGAAAAACTGTTTTTT. Translated, it gives CASSYSTSEKLFF.

The chain links TRBV4-1 to TRBJ2-3; TRBD2 is a possible D gene (7 bases). This CDR3 region has 15 residues. Trimming removed 0 bases at V and 11 bases at J, with 18 bases between. CDR1 is MGHRA and CDR2 is YSYEKL in the germline V gene. The CDR3 sequence is CASSQEGGGDVEQYF. CDR3 nucleotides: TGCGCCAGCAGCCAAGAAGGGGGGGGGGATGTTGAGCAGTATTTT.

The chain couples TRBV29-1 to TRBJ2-7; 9 nucleotides match TRBD1. Germline values: CDR1 SQVTM, CDR2 ANQGSEA. Losses at the gene ends were 5 bases for V and 6 bases for J; bases not matched to a gene: 8. CDR3 size: 13 residues. The CDR3 region is CSVTPGQGSEQYF. In DNA form, the CDR3 reads TGCAGCGTTACCCCGGGACAGGGAAGCGAGCAGTACTTC.

The chain links TRBV15 to TRBJ2-3, with 9 bases aligning to TRBD2. The CDR3 contains 16 residues. V shed 1 base, J shed 1 base, and the junction held 3 bases outside the gene matches. Germline V gene data show CDR1 as LNHNV and CDR2 as YYDKDF (reference sequence). The chain's CDR3 is CATSRATSGRTDTQYF. The DNA for the CDR3 is TGTGCCACCAGCAGAGCGACTAGCGGCCGCACAGATACGCAGTATTTT.

V usage is TRBV12-3 or TRBV12-4 and J usage is TRBJ2-4, with 10 bases matching TRBD2. There are 17 residues in the CDR3. V lost 3 bases to trimming and J lost 4 bases; unmatched junction nucleotides: 9. Here the CDR3 reads CASSLAAGGLFKNIQYF. The CDR3, as DNA: TGTGCCAGCAGTTTGGCAGCGGGGGGGCTGTTTAAAAACATTCAGTACTTC.

V is TRBV6-1 and J is TRBJ1-2; D gene ambiguous. The germline V gene encodes CDR1 MNHNS and CDR2 SASEGT. Trimming cost V 2 bases and J 2 bases, with 9 bases left between them. The CDR3 loop spans 14 amino acids. DNA of the CDR3: TGTGCCAGCAGTGAAATTAGGGAGAACTATGGCTACACCTTC. Protein sequence: CASSEIRENYGYTF.

The chain recombines TRBV7-6 with TRBJ1-6; 9 bases are a match to TRBD1. Germline V gene lookup returns CDR1 SGHVS and CDR2 FNYEAQ. V trimming: 5 bases; J trimming: 10 bases; junction bases outside the gene matches: 9. The CDR3 sequence is 15 residues long. The chain's CDR3 is CASSLNRDRVSPLHF. The CDR3 bases are TGTGCCAGCAGCCTTAACCGGGACAGGGTATCACCCCTCCACTTT.

This clonotype was detected only a few times. The chain has TRBV4-1 and TRBJ2-7; no clear D. The CDR3 is made up of 14 amino acids. Germline CDR1 reads MGHRA; CDR2 reads YSYEKL. The ends were cut back, 3 bases at V and 0 bases at J, with 9 bases in the middle. The CDR3 coding sequence is TGCGCCAGCAGCCAGGTGACAAGCTCCTACGAGCAGTACTTC. This gives the protein CASSQVTSSYEQYF.

This chain links TRBV29-1 with TRBJ2-7, with 7 bases that match TRBD2. Looked up from germline, CDR1 is SQVTM and CDR2 is ANQGSEA. The V gene end was trimmed by 7 bases and the J gene end by 9 bases; junction bases not matched to a gene: 15. This CDR3 is 13 amino acids long. CDR3 region: CSAGEGNSHGQYF. CDR3 DNA sequence: TGCAGCGCCGGGGAGGGAAATTCCCACGGGCAGTACTTC.

The chain carries TRBV4-3 and TRBJ1-4; 9 positions agree with TRBD1. The CDR3 covers 19 residues. The germline V gene encodes CDR1 LGHNA and CDR2 YSLEER. The trim removed 2 bases at V and 4 bases at J, leaving 14 bases unmatched. This CDR3 is CASSQYTGGSRKINEKLFF. The CDR3 DNA reads TGCGCCAGCAGCCAATATACAGGGGGCAGCCGAAAGATTAATGAAAAACTGTTTTTT.

Only a few counts were recorded for this clonotype. The rearrangement joins TRBV12-3 or TRBV12-4 to TRBJ2-1; D is possibly TRBD1 (6 bases). This CDR3 is 13 amino acids long. Deletions cut 11 bases from V and 6 bases from J, with 17 bases between. This CDR3 is CAGSNQGSNEQFF. As DNA, the CDR3 is TGTGCCGGATCGAACCAGGGGTCCAATGAGCAGTTCTTC.

This chain links TRBV7-2 with TRBJ2-3; D remains ambiguous. The CDR3 runs to 16 residues. V dropped 7 bases and J dropped 0 bases, with 17 bases sitting between them. Germline V lookup: CDR1 SGHTA, CDR2 FQGNSA. In DNA form, the CDR3 reads TGTGCCAGCACCCTAGACACTTCTACTAGCACAGATACGCAGTATTTT. It codes for CASTLDTSTSTDTQYF.

This clonotype was seen more than once but under ten times. This chain uses TRBV7-9 with TRBJ2-3; the D call may be TRBD1 or TRBD2 (5 bases each). The V gene's germline CDR1 is SEHNR and CDR2 FQNEAQ (reference sequence). The CDR3 extends over 15 amino acids. Trimming left V 5 bases short and J 8 bases short, with 20 bases between. The CDR3 nucleotides read TGTGCCAGCAGCGGAACCGGGACGGGGCTCGGTACGCAGTATTTT. Residues: CASSGTGTGLGTQYF.

The V call is TRBV7-9, the J call TRBJ1-2; D is unresolved. From germline, CDR1 is SEHNR and CDR2 FQNEAQ (reference sequence). V was clipped by 5 bases and J by 5 bases, with 12 bases between them. The CDR3 has 13 amino acids. As DNA, the CDR3 is TGTGCCAGCAGCGACAATGAGGTTTATGGCTACACCTTC. Residues: CASSDNEVYGYTF.

The chain is built from TRBV7-9 and TRBJ1-2; no definite D call. Germline CDR1 SEHNR, CDR2 FQNEAQ (reference sequence). The V gene lost 3 bases and the J gene lost 2 bases, with 7 bases spanning the gap. This CDR3 spans 13 amino acids. CDR3 bases: TGTGCCAGCAGCTTGTGGAAGAACTATGGCTACACCTTC. It codes for CASSLWKNYGYTF.

The chain is built from TRBV7-9 and TRBJ2-5; TRBD1 matches at 8 bases. The J call could be wrong; TRBJ2-7 is a better fit for the DNA end. This CDR3 is built from 14 residues. Per germline, CDR1 SEHNR and CDR2 FQNEAQ (reference sequence). The CDR3 spells CASSLEDREHEQYF. CDR3 sequence (DNA): TGTGCCAGCAGCTTAGAGGACAGGGAACACGAGCAGTACTTC.

The rearrangement uses TRBV4-3 and TRBJ1-6, with D possibly being TRBD1 (5 bases). The CDR3 contains 17 residues. Germline V gene lookup returns CDR1 LGHNA and CDR2 YSLEER. V lost 0 bases and J 6 bases, leaving 15 bases between the germline ends. This CDR3 is CASSQDGAAITNSPLHF. Written as DNA, the CDR3 is TGCGCCAGCAGCCAAGATGGGGCAGCTATCACTAATTCACCCCTCCACTTT.

This clonotype occurred a few times. V and J are TRBV7-2 and TRBJ2-1; D gene uncertain. The germline CDR1 and CDR2 sequences are SGHTA and FQGNSA. The CDR3 totals 15 residues. V dropped 5 bases and J dropped 0 bases, with 11 bases sitting between them. The CDR3 is CASSQSGLSYNEQFF. The CDR3 DNA is TGTGCCAGCAGCCAGTCGGGCCTCTCCTACAATGAGCAGTTCTTC.

This clonotype was observed a few times. The chain couples TRBV12-3 or TRBV12-4 to TRBJ2-1; D gene uncertain. The CDR3 is 15 amino acids. Trimming took off 6 bases at V and 4 bases at J, with 16 bases between the two ends. The CDR3 region has the DNA TGTGCCAGCAGCGTACCGTCCCCAGGTTACAATGAGCAGTTCTTC. It is translated as CASSVPSPGYNEQFF.

This clonotype was counted ten times or more. The chain links TRBV7-8 to TRBJ2-1; no firm D call. This CDR3 is 11 amino acids long. Trimming cost V 6 bases and J 2 bases, with 2 bases left between them. Germline V gives CDR1 SGHVS, CDR2 FQNEAQ. The CDR3 loop reads CASRAYNEQFF. The CDR3 nucleotides read TGTGCCAGCAGGGCCTACAATGAGCAGTTCTTC.